The sequence of this T cell receptor beta chain was determined in a study of cytomegalovirus exposure and HLA in healthy donors. Overall study results and limits: In a later analysis, HLA-C alleles had the fewest associated TCRs, DRB1 alleles the most.

PCR was performed using 60 Vbeta and 13 Jbeta primers. Here immunoSEQ multiplex PCR was the method, and the copy in TCRdb shows in-frame clones only, minus some. This table holds roughly 120,000 clones, over 60% found once. Only a few counts were recorded for this clone. Antigen: not known. The specimen was PBMCs. This TCR derives from a woman younger than 30 in good health and CMV-seropositive.

CDR3 bases: TGTGCCAGCAGCTCCCCCAGGGGAGGGGATAACTATGGCTACACCTTC. The encoded protein is CASSSPRGGDNYGYTF. J is TRBJ1-2 and V is TRBV11-2; D may be TRBD1 (6 bases). The CDR3 has 16 amino acids. Trimming left V 4 bases short and J 1 base short, with 16 bases between. CDR1 and CDR2 (germline): SGHAT, FQNNGV.